This TCR beta chain was profiled in a study of identical twins. There are a few counts of this clonotype. Its antigen is not known. Study results and caveats: Fewer insertions marked abundant cord blood beta clonotypes; young adult naive trended weakly, memory not at all.

TCRdb recomputed calls from the 5' RACE reads with MiXCR, one row per CDR3 protein. In the table there are more than 650,000 distinct CDR3 sequences, roughly 6.2% of which are singletons. This clonotype was obtained from a man aged 18 to 30 in good health. Sequenced sample: naive T cells sorted from blood.

This CDR3 reads CSVLQDRGRTNEKLFF. The CDR3 DNA sequence: TGCAGCGTTCTCCAGGACAGGGGCCGCACTAATGAAAAACTGTTTTTT. This sequence joins TRBV29-1 and TRBJ1-4; TRBD1 agrees at 9 bases. The CDR3 has 16 residues. From germline, CDR1 is SQVTM and CDR2 ANQGSEA. J was trimmed by 2 bases and V by 5 bases; bases with no gene match: 9.